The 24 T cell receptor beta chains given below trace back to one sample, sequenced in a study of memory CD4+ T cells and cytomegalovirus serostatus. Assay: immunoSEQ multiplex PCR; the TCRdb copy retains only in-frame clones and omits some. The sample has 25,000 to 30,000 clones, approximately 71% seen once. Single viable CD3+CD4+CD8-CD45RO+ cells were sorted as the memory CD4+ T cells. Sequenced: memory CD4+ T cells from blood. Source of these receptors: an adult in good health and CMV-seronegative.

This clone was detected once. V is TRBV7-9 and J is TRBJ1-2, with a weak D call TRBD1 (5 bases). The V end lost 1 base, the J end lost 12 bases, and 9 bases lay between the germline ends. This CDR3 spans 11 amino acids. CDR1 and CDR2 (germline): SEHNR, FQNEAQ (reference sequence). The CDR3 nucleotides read TGTGCCAGCAGCTTAGAAGGGGTCAACACCTTC. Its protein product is CASSLEGVNTF.

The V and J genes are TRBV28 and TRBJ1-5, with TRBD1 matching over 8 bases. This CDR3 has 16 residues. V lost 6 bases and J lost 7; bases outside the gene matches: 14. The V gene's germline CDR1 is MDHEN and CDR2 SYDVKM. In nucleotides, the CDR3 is TGTGCCAGCAGAACCCGACAGGGGTCCTTAGGGCAGCCCCAGCATTTT. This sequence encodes CASRTRQGSLGQPQHF.

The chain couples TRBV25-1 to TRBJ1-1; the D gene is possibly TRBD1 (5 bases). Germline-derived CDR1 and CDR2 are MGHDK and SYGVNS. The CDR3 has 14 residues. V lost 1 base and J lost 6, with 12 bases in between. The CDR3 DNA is TGTGCCAGCAGTGAATCATTGGGGGTGTCTGAAGCTTTCTTT. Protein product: CASSESLGVSEAFF.

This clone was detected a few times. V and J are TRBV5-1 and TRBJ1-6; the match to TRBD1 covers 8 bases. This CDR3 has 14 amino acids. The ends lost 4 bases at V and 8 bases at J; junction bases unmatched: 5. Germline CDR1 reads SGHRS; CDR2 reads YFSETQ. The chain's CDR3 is CASSPGQGHSPLHF. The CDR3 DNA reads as TGCGCCAGCAGCCCCGGACAGGGTCATTCACCCCTCCACTTT.

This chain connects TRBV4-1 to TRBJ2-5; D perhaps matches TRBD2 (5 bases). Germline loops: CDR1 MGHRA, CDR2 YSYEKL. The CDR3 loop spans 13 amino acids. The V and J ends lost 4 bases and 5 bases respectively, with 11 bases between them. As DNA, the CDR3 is TGCGCCAGCAGCCCAAGCGGTTCTGAGACCCAGTACTTC. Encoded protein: CASSPSGSETQYF.

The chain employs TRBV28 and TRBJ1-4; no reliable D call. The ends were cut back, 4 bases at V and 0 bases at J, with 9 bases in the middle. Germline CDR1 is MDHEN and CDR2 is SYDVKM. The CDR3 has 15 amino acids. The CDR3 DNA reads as TGTGCCAGCAGTTCCAACGGGGCAACTAATGAAAAACTGTTTTTT. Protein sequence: CASSSNGATNEKLFF.

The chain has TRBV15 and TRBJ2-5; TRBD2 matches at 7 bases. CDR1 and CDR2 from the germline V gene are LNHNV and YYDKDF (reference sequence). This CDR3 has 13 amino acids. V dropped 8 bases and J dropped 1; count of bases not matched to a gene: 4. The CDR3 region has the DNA TGTGCCACCGCGGCTAGCGGCCAAGAGACCCAGTACTTC. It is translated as CATAASGQETQYF.

CDR3 coding DNA: TGTGCCAGCAGCCAGGATCAGGGGGCAACTCACGAGCAGTACTTC. It yields the protein CASSQDQGATHEQYF. The chain uses TRBV14 and TRBJ2-7; 8 nucleotides align to TRBD1. The CDR3 totals 15 residues. V lost 3 bases and J lost 5; bases outside the gene matches: 9. Germline V lookup: CDR1 SGHDN, CDR2 FVKESK.

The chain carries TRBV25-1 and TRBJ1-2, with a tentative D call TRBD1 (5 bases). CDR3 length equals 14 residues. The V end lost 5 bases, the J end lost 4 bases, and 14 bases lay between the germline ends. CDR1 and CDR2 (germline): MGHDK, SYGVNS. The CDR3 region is CASSLRGEGYGYTF. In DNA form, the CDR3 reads TGTGCCAGCAGTCTCCGGGGCGAAGGCTATGGCTACACCTTC.

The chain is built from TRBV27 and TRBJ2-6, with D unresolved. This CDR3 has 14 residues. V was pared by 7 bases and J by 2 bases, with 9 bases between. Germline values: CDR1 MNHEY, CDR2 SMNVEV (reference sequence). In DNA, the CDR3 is TGTGCCAGCAAAGGGCACACTGGGGCCAACGTCCTGACTTTC. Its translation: CASKGHTGANVLTF.

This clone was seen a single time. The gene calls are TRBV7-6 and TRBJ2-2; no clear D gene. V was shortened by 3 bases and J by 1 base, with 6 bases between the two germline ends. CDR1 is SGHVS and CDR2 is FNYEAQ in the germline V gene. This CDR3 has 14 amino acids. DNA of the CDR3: TGTGCCAGCAGCTTTCGGGTGAACACCGGGGAGCTGTTTTTT. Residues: CASSFRVNTGELFF.

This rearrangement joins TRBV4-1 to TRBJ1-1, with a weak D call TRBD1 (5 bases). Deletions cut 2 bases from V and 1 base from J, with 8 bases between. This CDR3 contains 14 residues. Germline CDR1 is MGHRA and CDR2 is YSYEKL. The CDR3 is CASSQLTENTEAFF. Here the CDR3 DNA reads TGCGCCAGCAGCCAACTGACAGAGAACACTGAAGCTTTCTTT.

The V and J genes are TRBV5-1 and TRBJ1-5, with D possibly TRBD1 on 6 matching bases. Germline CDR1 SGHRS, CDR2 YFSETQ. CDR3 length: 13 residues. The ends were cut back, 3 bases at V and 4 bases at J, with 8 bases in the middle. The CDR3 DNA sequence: TGCGCCAGCAGCTCAGGGGTTAATCAGCCCCAGCATTTT. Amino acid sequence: CASSSGVNQPQHF.

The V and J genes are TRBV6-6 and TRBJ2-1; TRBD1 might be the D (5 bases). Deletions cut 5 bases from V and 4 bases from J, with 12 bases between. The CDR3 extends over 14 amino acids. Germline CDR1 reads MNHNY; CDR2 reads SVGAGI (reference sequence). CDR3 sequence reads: CASSRGQPYNEQFF. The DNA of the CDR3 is TGTGCCAGCAGTAGAGGACAACCTTACAATGAGCAGTTCTTC.

The chain's CDR3 is CASSQDPSGGNEQFF. The DNA of the CDR3 is TGCGCCAGCAGCCAAGATCCTAGCGGGGGGAATGAGCAGTTCTTC. The rearrangement links TRBV4-1 to TRBJ2-1, with 11 bases identical to TRBD2. J was trimmed by 7 bases and V by 0 bases; bases with no gene match: 2. Germline CDR1 MGHRA, CDR2 YSYEKL. This CDR3 contains 15 residues.

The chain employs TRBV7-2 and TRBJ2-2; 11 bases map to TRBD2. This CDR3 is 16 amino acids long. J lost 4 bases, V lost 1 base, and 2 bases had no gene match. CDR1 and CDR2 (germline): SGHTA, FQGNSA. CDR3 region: CASSLGLAGITGELFF. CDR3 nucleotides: TGTGCCAGCAGCTTAGGACTAGCGGGGATCACCGGGGAGCTGTTTTTT.

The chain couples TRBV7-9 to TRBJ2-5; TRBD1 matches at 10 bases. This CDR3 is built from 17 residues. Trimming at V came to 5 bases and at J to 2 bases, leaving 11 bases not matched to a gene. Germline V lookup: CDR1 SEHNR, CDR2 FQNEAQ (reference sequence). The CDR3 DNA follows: TGTGCCAGCAGCCCGGGACAGGGGCAACCGCTACAAGAGACCCAGTACTTC. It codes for CASSPGQGQPLQETQYF.

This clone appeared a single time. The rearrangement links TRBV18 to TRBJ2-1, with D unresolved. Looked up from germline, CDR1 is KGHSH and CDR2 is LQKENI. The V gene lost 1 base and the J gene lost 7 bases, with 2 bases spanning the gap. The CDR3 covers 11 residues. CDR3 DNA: TGTGCCAGCTCACCACAGAATGAGCAGTTCTTC. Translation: CASSPQNEQFF.

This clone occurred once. CDR3 in DNA: TGTGCCAGCGAAGCAAACCTAGCGGGAGTCCCCCCTAACAATGAGCAGTTCTTC. Translation: CASEANLAGVPPNNEQFF. The rearrangement uses TRBV21-1 and TRBJ2-1; TRBD2 is the table's D call and was not checked against the DNA. TRBV21-1 constitutes a pseudogene. The CDR3 spans 18 residues.

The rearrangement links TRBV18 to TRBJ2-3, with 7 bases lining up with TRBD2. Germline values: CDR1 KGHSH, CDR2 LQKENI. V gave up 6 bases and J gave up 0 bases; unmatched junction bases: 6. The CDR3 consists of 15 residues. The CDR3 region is CASSDLGGSTDTQYF. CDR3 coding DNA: TGTGCCAGCTCCGACCTCGGGGGGAGCACAGATACGCAGTATTTT.

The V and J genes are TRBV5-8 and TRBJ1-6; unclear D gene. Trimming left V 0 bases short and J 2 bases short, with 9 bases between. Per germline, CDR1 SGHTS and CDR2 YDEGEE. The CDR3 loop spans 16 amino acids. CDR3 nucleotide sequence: TGTGCCAGCAGCTTGGGGGTTGGCGCCTATAATTCACCCCTCCACTTT. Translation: CASSLGVGAYNSPLHF.

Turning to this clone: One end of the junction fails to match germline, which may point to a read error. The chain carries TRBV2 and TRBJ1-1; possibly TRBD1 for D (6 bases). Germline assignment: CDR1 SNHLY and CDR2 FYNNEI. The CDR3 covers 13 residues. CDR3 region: CASSGLDRNLALF. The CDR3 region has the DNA TGTGCCAGCAGTGGCCTGGACAGAAACTTAGCTCTCTTT. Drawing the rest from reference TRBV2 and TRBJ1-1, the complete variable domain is EPEVTQTPSHQVTQMGQEVILRCVPISNHLYFYWYRQILGQKVEFLVSFYNNEISEKSEIFDDQFSVERPDGSNFTLKIRSTKLEDSAMYFCASSGLDRNLALFGQGTRLTVV.

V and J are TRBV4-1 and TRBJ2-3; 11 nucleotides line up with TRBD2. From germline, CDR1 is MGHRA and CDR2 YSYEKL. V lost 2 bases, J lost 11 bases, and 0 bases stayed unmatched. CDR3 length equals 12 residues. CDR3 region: CASSQLAGGQYF. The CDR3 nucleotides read TGCGCCAGCAGCCAACTAGCGGGGGGGCAGTATTTT.

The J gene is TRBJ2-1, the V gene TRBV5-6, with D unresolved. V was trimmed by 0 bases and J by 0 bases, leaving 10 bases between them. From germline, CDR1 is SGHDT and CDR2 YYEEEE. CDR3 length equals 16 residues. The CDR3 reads CASSLVESRSYNEQFF. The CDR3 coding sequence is TGTGCCAGCAGCTTGGTGGAGTCACGCTCCTACAATGAGCAGTTCTTC.